This T cell receptor (beta chain) came from a study of cytomegalovirus exposure and HLA in healthy donors. At the level of the study: The 120 or so validation repertoires used the same platform as the roughly 700 first-cohort repertoires (as reported by a later analysis). Study-level points and caveats: Reported performance of the classifier showed diagnosis of cytomegalovirus status with high specificity and sensitivity. Rare sequences made up most TCRs, while some public TCRs were found in many donors. According to a subsequent analysis, TCR clusters from the first cohort were inclined to appear together in the 120 or so validation repertoires.

The assay was immunoSEQ multiplex PCR, and TCRdb's table has in-frame clones only and misses some. The profile shows about 56,000 clones, about 92% of them singletons. J gave up 8 bases and V 5 bases, and 8 bases lay outside the gene matches. CDR3 length equals 13 residues. CDR1 KGHSH and CDR2 LQKENI come from the germline V gene. Turning to this clone: Its antigen is not known.

What was sequenced was PBMCs. The chain has TRBV18 and TRBJ1-1, with TRBD1 identical over 7 bases. The TCR was taken from a woman aged 18-29 years in good health and CMV-seropositive. This chain's CDR3 is CASSTTDRAEAFF. For the CDR3, the DNA is TGTGCCAGCTCAACGACCGACAGGGCCGAAGCTTTCTTT. Combining the CDR3 with reference TRBV18 and TRBJ1-1 gives the whole variable domain NAGVMQNPRHLVRRRGQEARLRCSPMKGHSHVYWYRQLPEEGLKFMVYLQKENIIDESGMPKERFSAEFPKEGPSILRIQQVVRGDSAAYFCASSTTDRAEAFFGQGTRLTVV.